This T cell receptor beta chain originates from a study of regulatory T cells in long-lasting Graves disease. Study at large: The antithyroid drugs taken by newly diagnosed Graves' patients had been used for under 3 months.

Regarding time point: newly diagnosed GD, antithyroid drugs for less than 3 months. With RNA extracted from PBMCs as input, the TCR library was made. Patients of an endocrinology department in Xi'an, China, were included. This clonotype appeared many times. Construction of the TCR beta libraries employed iRepertoire HTBI primers in conjunction with Arm-PCR of CDR3 regions. TCRdb re-analysed the multiplex PCR reads in MiXCR, keeping a single row per CDR3 protein. The table has 530,000 or so distinct CDR3 sequences, roughly 12% seen once. The same data also contributed to another study, on T cells in Graves' hyperthyroidism and ophthalmopathy. That paper notes: With a duration under 2 months, the hyperthyroidism was newly diagnosed in patients aged 18 to 65. Model-based prediction identified ophthalmopathy a median around 6.7 months prior to its onset.

The receptor comes from a man younger than 40 with Graves disease. The material sequenced was peripheral blood mononuclear cells (PBMCs), taken at new diagnosis, from a patient treated with antithyroid drugs.

The CDR3 region has the DNA TGTGCCACCAGCAGAAAGCGGGACATCGACAATCAGCCCCAGCATTTT. This translates into CATSRKRDIDNQPQHF. J is TRBJ1-5 and V is TRBV15; tentative D call: TRBD1 (6 bases). Germline loops: CDR1 LNHNV, CDR2 YYDKDF (reference sequence). This CDR3 spans 16 amino acids. V dropped 2 bases and J dropped 3 bases, with 14 bases sitting between them.